This paragraph reports one TCR beta chain. What it binds is not known. The data are from a study of a mutant IDH1 vaccine in newly diagnosed glioma. Whole-study context: Vaccines were begun 4-6 weeks after radiotherapy alone, or with temozolomide cycles. Treated patients, averaging about 40 years, were roughly 60% male and around 40% female. The study's findings and limits: Immune responses induced by vaccination arose in just under 95% of the patients.

Trimming left V 7 bases short and J 2 bases short, with 13 bases between. From germline, CDR1 is LNHNV and CDR2 YYDKDF (reference sequence). This CDR3 spans 14 amino acids. Stated time point: week 23, last vaccination. Each dose delivered 300 ug of mutant IDH1 20-mer peptide subcutaneously with imiquimod. Libraries were prepared by immunoSEQ multiplex PCR; TCRdb keeps only in-frame clonotypes and omits some of them. The sample lists under 85,000 clones; approximately 85% were seen once. The V call is TRBV15, the J call TRBJ2-3; D is uncertain. The source is a woman between 45 and 65 years old with glioma. The sample in question was PBMCs, obtained from a glioma patient whose treatment included an IDH1 peptide vaccine. The CDR3 nucleotides are TGTGCCACCAAGTATAGCTCCCCCACAGATACGCAGTATTTT. It yields the protein CATKYSSPTDTQYF.